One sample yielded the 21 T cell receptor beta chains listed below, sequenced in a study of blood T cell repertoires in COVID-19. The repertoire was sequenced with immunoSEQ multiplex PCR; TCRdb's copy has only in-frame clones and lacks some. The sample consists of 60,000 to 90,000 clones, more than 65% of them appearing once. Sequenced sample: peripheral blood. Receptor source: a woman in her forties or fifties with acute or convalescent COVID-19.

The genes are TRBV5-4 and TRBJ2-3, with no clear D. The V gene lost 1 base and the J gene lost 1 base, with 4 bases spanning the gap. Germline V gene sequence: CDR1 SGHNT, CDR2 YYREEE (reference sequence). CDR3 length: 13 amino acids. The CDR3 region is CASSLTGTDTQYF. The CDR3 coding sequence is TGTGCCAGCAGCTTGACAGGCACAGATACGCAGTATTTT.

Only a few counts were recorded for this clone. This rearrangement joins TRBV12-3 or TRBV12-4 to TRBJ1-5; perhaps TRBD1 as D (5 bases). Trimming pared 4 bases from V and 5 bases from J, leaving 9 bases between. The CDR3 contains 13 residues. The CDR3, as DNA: TGTGCCAGCAGTTATAGGGGTGATCAGCCCCAGCATTTT. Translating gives CASSYRGDQPQHF.

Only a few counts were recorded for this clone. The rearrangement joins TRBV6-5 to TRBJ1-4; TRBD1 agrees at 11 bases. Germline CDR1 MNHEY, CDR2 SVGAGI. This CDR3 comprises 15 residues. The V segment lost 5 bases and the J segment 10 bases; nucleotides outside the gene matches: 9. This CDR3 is CASSQPGQGAGKLFF. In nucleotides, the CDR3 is TGTGCCAGCAGTCAACCCGGACAGGGGGCAGGAAAACTGTTTTTT.

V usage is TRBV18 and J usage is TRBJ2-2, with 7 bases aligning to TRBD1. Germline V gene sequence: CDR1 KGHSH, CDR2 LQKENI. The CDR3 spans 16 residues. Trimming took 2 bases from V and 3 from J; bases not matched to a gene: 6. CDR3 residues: CASSPRQGGYTGELFF. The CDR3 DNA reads TGTGCCAGCTCACCAAGACAGGGTGGATACACCGGGGAGCTGTTTTTT. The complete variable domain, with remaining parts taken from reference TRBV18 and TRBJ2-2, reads NAGVMQNPRHLVRRRGQEARLRCSPMKGHSHVYWYRQLPEEGLKFMVYLQKENIIDESGMPKERFSAEFPKEGPSILRIQQVVRGDSAAYFCASSPRQGGYTGELFFGEGSRLTVL.

CDR3: CASSQDSGTGNTIYF. The CDR3 region has the DNA TGTGCCAGCAGCCAAGATTCAGGAACTGGAAACACCATATATTTT. The chain employs TRBV3-1 (or the pseudogene TRBV3-2) and TRBJ1-3; D call uncertain. The CDR3 extends over 15 amino acids. Deletions cut 0 bases from V and 2 bases from J, with 8 bases between. Per germline, CDR1 LGHDT and CDR2 YNNKEL (reference sequence).

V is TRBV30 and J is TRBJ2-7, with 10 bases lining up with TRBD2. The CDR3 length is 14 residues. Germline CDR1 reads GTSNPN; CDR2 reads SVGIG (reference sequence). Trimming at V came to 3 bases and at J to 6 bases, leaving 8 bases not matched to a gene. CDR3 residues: CAWRRVAGGREQYF. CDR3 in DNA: TGTGCCTGGAGGAGGGTAGCGGGGGGTCGCGAGCAGTACTTC.

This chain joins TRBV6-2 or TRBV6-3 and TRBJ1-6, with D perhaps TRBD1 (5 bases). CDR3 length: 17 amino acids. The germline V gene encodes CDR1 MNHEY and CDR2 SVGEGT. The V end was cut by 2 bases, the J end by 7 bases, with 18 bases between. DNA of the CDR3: TGTGCCAGCAGTTACGACCTTCGGGGGAGGGTCAATTCACCCCTCCACTTT. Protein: CASSYDLRGRVNSPLHF.

CDR3 coding DNA: TGTGCCAGCGCTCGGGGGTACGGGGAGACCCAGTACTTC. It codes for CASARGYGETQYF. This chain joins TRBV12-3 or TRBV12-4 and TRBJ2-5, with TRBD2 as a possible D gene (6 bases). This CDR3 comprises 13 residues. Trimming cost V 8 bases and J 5 bases, with 15 bases left between them.

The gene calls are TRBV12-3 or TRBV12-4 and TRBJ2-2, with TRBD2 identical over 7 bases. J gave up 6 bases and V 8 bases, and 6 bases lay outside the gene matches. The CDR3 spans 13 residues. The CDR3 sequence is CASLRAGSGELFF. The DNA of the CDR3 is TGTGCCAGCTTGAGAGCGGGATCCGGGGAGCTGTTTTTT.

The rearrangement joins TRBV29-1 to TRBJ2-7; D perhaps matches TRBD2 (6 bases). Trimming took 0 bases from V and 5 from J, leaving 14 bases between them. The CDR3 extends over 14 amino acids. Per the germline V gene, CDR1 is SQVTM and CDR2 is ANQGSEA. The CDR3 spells CSVEDRSSGNEQYF. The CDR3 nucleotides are TGCAGCGTTGAAGATCGGAGTAGCGGTAACGAGCAGTACTTC.

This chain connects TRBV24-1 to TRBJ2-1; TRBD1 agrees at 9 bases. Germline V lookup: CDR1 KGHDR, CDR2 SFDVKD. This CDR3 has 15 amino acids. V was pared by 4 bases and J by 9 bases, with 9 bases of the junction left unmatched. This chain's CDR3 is CATSDLTDRGAEQFF. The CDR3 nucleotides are TGTGCCACCAGTGACCTAACCGACAGGGGGGCTGAGCAGTTCTTC.

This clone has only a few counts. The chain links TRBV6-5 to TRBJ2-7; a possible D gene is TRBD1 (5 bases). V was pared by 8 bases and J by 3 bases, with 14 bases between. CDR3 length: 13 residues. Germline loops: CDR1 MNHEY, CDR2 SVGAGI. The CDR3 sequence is CASWGSRNYEQYF. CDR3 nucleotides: TGTGCCAGCTGGGGCAGCCGGAACTACGAGCAGTACTTC.

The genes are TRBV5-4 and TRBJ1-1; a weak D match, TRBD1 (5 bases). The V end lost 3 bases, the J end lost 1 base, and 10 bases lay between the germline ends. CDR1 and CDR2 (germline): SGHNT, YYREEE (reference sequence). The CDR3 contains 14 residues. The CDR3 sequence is CASSWGLQNTEAFF. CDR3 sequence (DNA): TGTGCCAGCAGCTGGGGACTCCAGAACACTGAAGCTTTCTTT.

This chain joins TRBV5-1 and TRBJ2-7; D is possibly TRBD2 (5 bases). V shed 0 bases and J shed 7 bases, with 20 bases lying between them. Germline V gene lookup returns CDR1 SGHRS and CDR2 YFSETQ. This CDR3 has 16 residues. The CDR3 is CASSLALGGRSGEQYF. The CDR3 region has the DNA TGCGCCAGCAGCTTGGCCCTCGGTGGCAGATCGGGGGAGCAGTACTTC.

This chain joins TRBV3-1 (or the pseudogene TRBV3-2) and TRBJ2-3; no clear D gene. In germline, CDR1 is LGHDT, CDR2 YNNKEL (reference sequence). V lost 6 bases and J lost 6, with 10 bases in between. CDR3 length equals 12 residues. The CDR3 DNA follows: TGTGCCAGCAGGAGAGGTCCGGATACGCAGTATTTT. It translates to CASRRGPDTQYF.

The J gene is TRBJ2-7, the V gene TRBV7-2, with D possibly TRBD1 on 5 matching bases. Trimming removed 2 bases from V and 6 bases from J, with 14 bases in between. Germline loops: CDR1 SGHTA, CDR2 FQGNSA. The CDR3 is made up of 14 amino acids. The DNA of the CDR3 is TGTGCCAGCAGCTTATTAGGGGTCGCCTCCGAGCAGTACTTC. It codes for CASSLLGVASEQYF.

CDR3 amino acids: CASSFRSLGASGRGVEQYF. The CDR3 nucleotides are TGTGCCAGCAGTTTCCGCTCCCTCGGGGCTAGCGGGAGGGGTGTCGAGCAGTACTTC. J is TRBJ2-7 and V is TRBV28; TRBD2 agrees at 12 bases. Germline V CDR1 and CDR2: MDHEN, SYDVKM. The CDR3 contains 19 residues. V shed 3 bases and J 6 bases; nucleotides not matched to a gene: 18.

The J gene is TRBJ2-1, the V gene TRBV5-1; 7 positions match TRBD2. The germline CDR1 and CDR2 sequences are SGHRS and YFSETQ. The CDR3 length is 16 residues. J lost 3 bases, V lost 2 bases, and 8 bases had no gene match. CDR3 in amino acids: CASSFPGTTLYNEQFF. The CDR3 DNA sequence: TGCGCCAGCAGCTTCCCCGGGACTACCCTCTACAATGAGCAGTTCTTC.

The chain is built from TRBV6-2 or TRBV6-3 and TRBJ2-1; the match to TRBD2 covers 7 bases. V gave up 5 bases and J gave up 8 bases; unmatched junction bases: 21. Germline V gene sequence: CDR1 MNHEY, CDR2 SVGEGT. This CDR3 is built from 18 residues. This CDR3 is CASSQVNLLRLAGDEQFF. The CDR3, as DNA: TGTGCCAGCAGTCAAGTCAACCTCCTGCGACTAGCCGGGGATGAGCAGTTCTTC.

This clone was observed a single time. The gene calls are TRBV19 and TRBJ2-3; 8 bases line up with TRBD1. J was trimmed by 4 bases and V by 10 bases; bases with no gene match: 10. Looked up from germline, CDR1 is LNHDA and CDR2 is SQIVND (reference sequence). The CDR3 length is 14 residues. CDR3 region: CATTDRGHSDTQYF. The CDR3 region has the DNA TGTGCCACTACCGACAGGGGACACTCAGATACGCAGTATTTT.

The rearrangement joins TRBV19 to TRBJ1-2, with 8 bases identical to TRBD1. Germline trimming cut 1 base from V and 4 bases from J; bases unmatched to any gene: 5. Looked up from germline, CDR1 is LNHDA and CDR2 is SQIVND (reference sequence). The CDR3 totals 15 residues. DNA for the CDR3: TGTGCCAGTAGTATAGTTGGGACAGGCGTCTATGGCTACACCTTC. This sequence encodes CASSIVGTGVYGYTF.